The sequence of this TCR beta chain was determined in a study of blood T cell repertoires in COVID-19. The overall study: COVID-19 samples, acute and convalescent, were from the United States, Italy and Spain. In each case, the material was cDNA or gDNA derived from T cells, B-cell-depleted T cells, or PBMCs.

Original handling: Nucleated cell number was recorded as an estimate derived from reference gene primer amplification. The assay was immunoSEQ multiplex PCR, and TCRdb's table has in-frame clones only and misses some. V, J and clone size were drawn from that table, and D and trimming were deduced from the DNA. The table includes just over 150,000 clones, roughly 82% detected once. Germline V lookup: CDR1 MGHRA, CDR2 YSYEKL. The CDR3 has 15 amino acids. Deletions cut 0 bases from V and 3 bases from J, with 8 bases between. The sequenced material came from peripheral blood. The rearrangement links TRBV4-1 to TRBJ1-4, with D unresolved. The sequence derives from a woman aged 50 to 60 with acute or convalescent COVID-19. CDR3 bases: TGCGCCAGCAGCCAAGATTTTGCAGCTAATGAAAAACTGTTTTTT. Its protein is CASSQDFAANEKLFF.